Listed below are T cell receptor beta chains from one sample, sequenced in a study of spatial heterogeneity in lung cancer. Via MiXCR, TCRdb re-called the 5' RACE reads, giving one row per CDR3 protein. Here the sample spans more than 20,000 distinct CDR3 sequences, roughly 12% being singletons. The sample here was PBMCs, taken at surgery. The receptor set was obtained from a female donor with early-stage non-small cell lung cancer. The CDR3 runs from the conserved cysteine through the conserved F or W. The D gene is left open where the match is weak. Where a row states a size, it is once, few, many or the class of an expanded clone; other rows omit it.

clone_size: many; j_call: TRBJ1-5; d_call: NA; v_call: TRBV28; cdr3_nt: TGTGCCAGCAGTCCCCCCGGGTTCTCCCATTATAGCAATCAGCCCCAGCATTTT; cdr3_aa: CASSPPGFSHYSNQPQHF
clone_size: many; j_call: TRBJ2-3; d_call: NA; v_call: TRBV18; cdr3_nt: TGTGCCAGCTCACCACCTTATGGGACGGGAAGCACAGATACGCAGTATTTT; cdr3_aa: CASSPPYGTGSTDTQYF
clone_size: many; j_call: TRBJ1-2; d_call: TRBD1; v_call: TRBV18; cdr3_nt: TGTGCCAGCTCAAGCACAGGGGGAGCTAACTATGGCTACACCTTC; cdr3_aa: CASSSTGGANYGYTF
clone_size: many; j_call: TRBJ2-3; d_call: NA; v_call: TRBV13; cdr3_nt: TGTGCCAGCAGCTTAAACACCTTTTATGGGGATACGCAGTATTTT; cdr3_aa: CASSLNTFYGDTQYF
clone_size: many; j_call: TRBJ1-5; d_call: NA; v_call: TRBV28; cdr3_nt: TGTGCCGTCCCCCCCACGGCGGTCAATCAGCCCCAGCATTTT; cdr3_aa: CAVPPTAVNQPQHF
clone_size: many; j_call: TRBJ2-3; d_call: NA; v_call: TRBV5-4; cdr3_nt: TGTGCCAGCAGCCTCCAGCAAGGAGATACGCAGTATTTT; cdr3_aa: CASSLQQGDTQYF
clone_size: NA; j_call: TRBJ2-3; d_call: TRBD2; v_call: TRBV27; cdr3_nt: TGTGCCAGCAGTCTGTATCACCTAGCGGGAGGGACAGATACGCAGTATTTT; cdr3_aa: CASSLYHLAGGTDTQYF
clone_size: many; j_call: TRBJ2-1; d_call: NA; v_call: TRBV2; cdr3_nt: TGTGCCAGCAGTGAAGAGCGGGTCTCCTACAATGAGCAGTTCTTC; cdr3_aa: CASSEERVSYNEQFF
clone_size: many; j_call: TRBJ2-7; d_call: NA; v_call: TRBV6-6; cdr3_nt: TGTGCCAGCAGTCTCGATCGGGAGCAGTACTTC; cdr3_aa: CASSLDREQYF
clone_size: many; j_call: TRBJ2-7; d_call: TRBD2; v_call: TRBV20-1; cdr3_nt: TGCAGTGCCCTGACTAGCGGAAACTCCTACGAGCAGTACTTC; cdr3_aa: CSALTSGNSYEQYF
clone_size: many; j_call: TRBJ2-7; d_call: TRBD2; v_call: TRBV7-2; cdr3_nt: TGTGCCAGCAGCCCTGGACTAGCAAACGGCGAGCAGTACTTC; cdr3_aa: CASSPGLANGEQYF
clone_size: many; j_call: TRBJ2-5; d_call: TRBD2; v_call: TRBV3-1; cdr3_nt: TGTGCCAGCAGCCAAGGGGGATTTACTAGCGGTGCGTCCGGGGAGACCCAGTACTTC; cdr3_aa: CASSQGGFTSGASGETQYF
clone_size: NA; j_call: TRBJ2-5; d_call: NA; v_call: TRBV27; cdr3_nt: TGTGCCAGCAGTTTGGGCAGGACCCAAGAGACCCAGTACTTC; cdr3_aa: CASSLGRTQETQYF
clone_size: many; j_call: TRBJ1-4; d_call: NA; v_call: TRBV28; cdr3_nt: TGTGCCAGCAGTTTTAGTAGTGCCGAAAAACTGTTTTTT; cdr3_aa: CASSFSSAEKLFF
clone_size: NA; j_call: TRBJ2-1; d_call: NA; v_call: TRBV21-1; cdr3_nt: TGTGCCAGCAGCAAAGCGCTGGCCAACGGGGACTACAATGAGCAGTTCTTC; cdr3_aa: CASSKALANGDYNEQFF
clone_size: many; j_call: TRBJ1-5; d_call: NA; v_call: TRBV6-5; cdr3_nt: TGTGCCAGCAGTTACTCCGGGGGCGCGGGTCAGCCCCAGCATTTT; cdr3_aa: CASSYSGGAGQPQHF
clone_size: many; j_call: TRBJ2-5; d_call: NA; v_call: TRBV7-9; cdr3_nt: TGTGCCAGCAGCTATGCTACAGGGCGCGAGACCCAGTACTTC; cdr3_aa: CASSYATGRETQYF
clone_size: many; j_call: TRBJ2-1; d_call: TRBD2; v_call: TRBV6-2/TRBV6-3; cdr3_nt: TGTGCCAGCAGTTGGTCCTCCTTTAGCGGGCTTGACAATGAGCAGTTCTTC; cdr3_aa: CASSWSSFSGLDNEQFF
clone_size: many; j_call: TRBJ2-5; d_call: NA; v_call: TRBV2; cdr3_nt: TGTGCCAGCAGGCAAGAGACCCAGTACTTC; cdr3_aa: CASRQETQYF
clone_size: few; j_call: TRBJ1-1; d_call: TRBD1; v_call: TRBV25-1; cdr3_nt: TGTGCCAGCAGTGGAGACAGGGTGGGGACTGAAGCTTTCTTT; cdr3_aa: CASSGDRVGTEAFF
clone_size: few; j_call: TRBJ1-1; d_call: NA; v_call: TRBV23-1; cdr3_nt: TGCGCCAGCAGTCACCCTCTGAGGCGACCCGCCCGCTTGAACACTGAAGCTTTCTTT; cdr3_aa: CASSHPLRRPARLNTEAFF
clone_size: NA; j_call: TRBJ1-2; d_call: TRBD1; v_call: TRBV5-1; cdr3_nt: TGCGCCAGCAGCCGGGACAGAGACTATGGCTACACCTTC; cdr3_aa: CASSRDRDYGYTF
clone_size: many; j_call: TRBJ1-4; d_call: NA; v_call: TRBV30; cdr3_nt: TGTGCCTGGAGTCCCTCCATTCAAGATGAAAAACTGTTTTTT; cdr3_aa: CAWSPSIQDEKLFF
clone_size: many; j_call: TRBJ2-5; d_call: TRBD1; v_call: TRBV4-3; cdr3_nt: TGCGCCAGCAGCCCTGTGGCGGGACAGGGCATTAGTGGGACCCAGTACTTC; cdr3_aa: CASSPVAGQGISGTQYF
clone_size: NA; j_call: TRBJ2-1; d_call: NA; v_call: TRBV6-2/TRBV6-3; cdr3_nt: TGTGCCAGCAGCTACAGATCCTCCTACAATGAGCAGTTCTTC; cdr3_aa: CASSYRSSYNEQFF
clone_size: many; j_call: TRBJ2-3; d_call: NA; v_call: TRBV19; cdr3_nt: TGTGCCAGTAGTCGGAGGGATACGCAGTATTTT; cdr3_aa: CASSRRDTQYF
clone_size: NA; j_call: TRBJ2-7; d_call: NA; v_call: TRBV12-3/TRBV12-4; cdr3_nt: TGTGCCAGCAGTTTAAATCTCCCCTACGAGCAGTACTTC; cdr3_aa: CASSLNLPYEQYF
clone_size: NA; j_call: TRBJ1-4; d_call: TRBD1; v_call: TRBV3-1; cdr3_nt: TGTGCCAGCAGCCTCTTGACAGGGTCACTGTTTTTT; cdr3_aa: CASSLLTGSLFF
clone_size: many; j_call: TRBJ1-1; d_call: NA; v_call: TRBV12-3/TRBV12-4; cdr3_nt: TGTGCCAGCAGTTTAGATCCCAGGGTGGGAACTGAAGCTTTCTTT; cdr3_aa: CASSLDPRVGTEAFF
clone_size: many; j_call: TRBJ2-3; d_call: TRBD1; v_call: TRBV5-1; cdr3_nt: TGCGCCAGCAGCATGGGACAGAACACAGATACGCAGTATTTT; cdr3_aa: CASSMGQNTDTQYF
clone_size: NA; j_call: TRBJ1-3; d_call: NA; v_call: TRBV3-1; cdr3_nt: TGTGCCAGCAGCCCAGCCGCGGAGTCTGGAAACACCATATATTTT; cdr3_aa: CASSPAAESGNTIYF
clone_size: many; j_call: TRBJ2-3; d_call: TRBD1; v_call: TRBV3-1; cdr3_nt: TGTGCCAGCAGCCAAGAGACAGGGGGCCGCACAGATACGCAGTATTTT; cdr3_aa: CASSQETGGRTDTQYF
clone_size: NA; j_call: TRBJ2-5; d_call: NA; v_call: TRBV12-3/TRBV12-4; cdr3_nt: TGTGCCAGCAGTCCCTTTGCAGGCCAAGGGACCCAGTACTTC; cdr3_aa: CASSPFAGQGTQYF
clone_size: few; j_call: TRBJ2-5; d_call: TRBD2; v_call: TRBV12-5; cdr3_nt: TGTGCTAGTGGTTTGGTACTAGCGGGGCAGCAAGAGACCCAGTACTTC; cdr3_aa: CASGLVLAGQQETQYF
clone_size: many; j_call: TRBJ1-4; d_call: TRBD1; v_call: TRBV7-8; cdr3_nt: TGTGCCAGCAGCTGGGGCGTGGGACAGGTTAATGAAAAACTGTTTTTT; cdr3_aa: CASSWGVGQVNEKLFF
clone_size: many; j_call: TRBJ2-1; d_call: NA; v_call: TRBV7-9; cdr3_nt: TGTGCCAGCAGTTCCGGAGGAGCGGGGACAAACCTCAATGAGCAGTTCTTC; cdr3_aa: CASSSGGAGTNLNEQFF
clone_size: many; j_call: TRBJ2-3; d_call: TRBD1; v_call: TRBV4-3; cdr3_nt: TGCGCCAGCAGCCAAAAGACAGGGGGCGCAGATACGCAGTATTTT; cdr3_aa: CASSQKTGGADTQYF
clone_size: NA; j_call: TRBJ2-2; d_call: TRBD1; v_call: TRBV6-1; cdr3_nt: TGTGCCAGCACACAGGGGGCACTTGTCGGGGAGCTGTTTTTT; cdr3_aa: CASTQGALVGELFF
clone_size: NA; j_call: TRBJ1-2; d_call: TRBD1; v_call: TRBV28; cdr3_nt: TGTGCCAGTTTGAGGGACAGGGCCTATGGCTACACCTTC; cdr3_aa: CASLRDRAYGYTF
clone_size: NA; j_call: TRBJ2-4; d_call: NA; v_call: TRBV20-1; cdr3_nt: TGCAGTGCTTTCCCCCCTCCGGCCAAAAACATTCAGTACTTC; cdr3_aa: CSAFPPPAKNIQYF
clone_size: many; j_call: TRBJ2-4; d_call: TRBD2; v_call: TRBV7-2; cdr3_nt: TGTGCCAGCAGCCCGGGGGGACTAGCCAAAAACATTCAGTACTTC; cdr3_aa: CASSPGGLAKNIQYF
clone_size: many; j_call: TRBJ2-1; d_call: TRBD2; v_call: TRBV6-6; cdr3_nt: TGTGCCAGCAGTTTCGGGACTAGCGGGAGAGACAGTTACAATGAGCAGTTCTTC; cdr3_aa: CASSFGTSGRDSYNEQFF
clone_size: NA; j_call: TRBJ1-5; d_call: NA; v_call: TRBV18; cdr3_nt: TGTGCCAGCTCACTGACAGGAGGGTGGAGCAATCAGCCCCAGCATTTT; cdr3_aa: CASSLTGGWSNQPQHF
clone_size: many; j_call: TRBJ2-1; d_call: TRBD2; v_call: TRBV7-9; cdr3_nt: TGTGCCAGCAGCTTGCCCCCTAGCGGGAGGGCCTTGAATGAGCAGTTCTTC; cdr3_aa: CASSLPPSGRALNEQFF
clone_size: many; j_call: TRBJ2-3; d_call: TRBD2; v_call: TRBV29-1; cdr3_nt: TGCAGCGTTGGGGTAGCGGGAGAATCAGATACGCAGTATTTT; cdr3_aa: CSVGVAGESDTQYF
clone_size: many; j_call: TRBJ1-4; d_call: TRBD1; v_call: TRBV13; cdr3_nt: TGTGCCAGCAGCTTCAGGGGGCGCGGGGAAAAACTGTTTTTT; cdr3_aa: CASSFRGRGEKLFF
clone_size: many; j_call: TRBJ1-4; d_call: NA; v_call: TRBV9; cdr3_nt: TGTGCCAGCAGCGTAGATGGTGGTGAAAAACTGTTTTTT; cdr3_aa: CASSVDGGEKLFF
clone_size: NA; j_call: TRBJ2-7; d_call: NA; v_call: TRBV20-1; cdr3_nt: TGCAGTGCCCAAGACGGGGGCACCTACGAGCAGTACTTC; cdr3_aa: CSAQDGGTYEQYF
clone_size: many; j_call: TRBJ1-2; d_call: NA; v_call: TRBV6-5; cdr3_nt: TGTGCCAGCAGTTACTCAACTACAGTCGGCTACACCTTC; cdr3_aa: CASSYSTTVGYTF
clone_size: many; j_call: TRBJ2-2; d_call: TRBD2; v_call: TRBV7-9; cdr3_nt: TGTGCCAGCAGCTCGCGTTCGCTCGGGACTAGCGGGTCCGGCACCGGGGAGCTGTTTTTT; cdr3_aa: CASSSRSLGTSGSGTGELFF
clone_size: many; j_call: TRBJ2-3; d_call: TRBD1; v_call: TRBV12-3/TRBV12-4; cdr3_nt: TGTGCCAGCAGCCAGGGACAGAGCACAGATACGCAGTATTTT; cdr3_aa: CASSQGQSTDTQYF